This note documents a single T cell receptor beta chain sequence. The PCR ran on 60 Vbeta and 13 Jbeta primers. Using immunoSEQ multiplex PCR, the repertoire was profiled, and TCRdb retains in-frame clones only, with some absent. The sample records about 37,000 clones, roughly 76% being singletons. This specimen comes from a study of cytomegalovirus exposure and HLA in healthy donors. Per germline, CDR1 ENHRY and CDR2 SYGVKD. V dropped 0 bases and J dropped 10 bases, with 10 bases sitting between them. This CDR3 spans 13 amino acids. This sequence joins TRBV10-3 and TRBJ2-1; D is ambiguous. The receptor comes from a woman in her thirties or forties in good health and CMV-seronegative. Sequencing used PBMCs. The CDR3 DNA is TGTGCCATCAGTGAGTCGGCAAGGAGCGAGCAGTTCTTC. Translated: CAISESARSEQFF.